This is a list of T cell receptor beta chains from one sample in a study of a mutant IDH1 vaccine in newly diagnosed glioma. For these TCRs, the target antigens are not known. Clones were sequenced by immunoSEQ multiplex PCR, and TCRdb holds only the in-frame ones, with some missing. The table includes roughly 25,000 clones, approximately 87% detected once. This material consisted of PBMCs, taken from a glioma patient whose treatment included an IDH1 peptide vaccine. Receptors originate from a man aged 25 to 45 with glioma. The CDR3 runs from the conserved cysteine through the conserved F or W. The D gene is left open where the match is weak. Expanded clones get a size class; other rows say once, few or many, or leave the size out.

j_call v_call clone_size d_call cdr3_length cdr3_nt cdr3_aa
TRBJ1-5 TRBV6-1 few . 14 TGTGCCAGCACCATCAGGGGTAGCAATCAGCCCCAGCATTTT CASTIRGSNQPQHF
TRBJ1-1 TRBV5-6 . . 14 TGTGCCAGCAGCTTGATTTGGACGGGCACTGAAGCTTTCTTT CASSLIWTGTEAFF
TRBJ1-2 TRBV19 . TRBD1 15 TGTGCCAGTAGTTTGGGACAGGGGTACGAATATGGCTACACCTTC CASSLGQGYEYGYTF
TRBJ1-4 TRBV5-6 . TRBD1 13 TGTGCCAGCAGCTTCGGACAGGATGAAAAACTGTTTTTT CASSFGQDEKLFF
TRBJ2-3 TRBV7-9 . TRBD2 16 TGTGCCAGCAGCCCGACCGGGGGGAAGGGGACAGATACGCAGTATTTT CASSPTGGKGTDTQYF
TRBJ2-1 TRBV5-1 . TRBD2 17 TGCGCCAGCAGCTTAACTAGCGGGGGGGCTTTTGGCAATGAGCAGTTCTTC CASSLTSGGAFGNEQFF
TRBJ2-7 TRBV7-6 . TRBD1 15 TGTGCCAGCAGCCCAAACGGACAGGGGGAGGGCGAGCAGTACTTC CASSPNGQGEGEQYF
TRBJ1-1 TRBV18 once . 12 TGTGCCAGCTCACCAGGAGAGGTTGAAGCTTTCTTT CASSPGEVEAFF
TRBJ2-2 TRBV7-2 . . 14 TGTGCCAGCAGCTTAGGGCGGGGGCGCGGGGAGCTGTTTTTT CASSLGRGRGELFF
TRBJ1-5 TRBV2 . . 13 TGTGCCAGCAGTGAATGGGGTAGTCAGCCCCAGCATTTT CASSEWGSQPQHF
TRBJ2-1 TRBV7-9 . TRBD2 17 TGTGCCAGCAGCTCTATGAGCGGGAGGGCGTCCTACAATGAGCAGTTCTTC CASSSMSGRASYNEQFF
TRBJ2-5 TRBV27 . TRBD1 15 TGTGCCAGCAGTTCCCAGGGGGCGCAGCGGGAGACCCAGTACTTC CASSSQGAQRETQYF
TRBJ1-1 TRBV7-9 few . 13 TGTGCCAGCAGCTTATATGGGCAGAGTGAAGCTTTCTTT CASSLYGQSEAFF
TRBJ1-1 TRBV27 . . 14 TGTGCCAGCAGTTTAATACAGGGAGACACTGAAGCTTTCTTT CASSLIQGDTEAFF
TRBJ1-5 TRBV5-6 . TRBD1 13 TGTGCCAGCAGCGTACAGGGGGGTCAGCCCCAGCATTTT CASSVQGGQPQHF
TRBJ2-7 TRBV14 . TRBD2 16 TGTGCCAGCAGCCTCAGAAGGCCTAGCGGGAGCCCCGAGCAGTACTTC CASSLRRPSGSPEQYF
TRBJ2-5 TRBV2 . TRBD2 15 TGTGCCAGCATGACACGGGGGGGTTTTGCGGAGACCCAGTACTTC CASMTRGGFAETQYF
TRBJ1-1 TRBV13 . . 12 TGTGCCAGCATCTCGGGAAACACTGAAGCTTTCTTT CASISGNTEAFF
TRBJ2-6 TRBV15 once . 15 TGTGCCACCAGCAGAGATACCGGTGGGGCCAACGTCCTGACTTTC CATSRDTGGANVLTF
TRBJ2-2 TRBV10-2 . TRBD2 17 TGCGCCAGCAGTGAACTAGCGGGAGGGCCGAACACCGGGGAGCTGTTTTTT CASSELAGGPNTGELFF
TRBJ2-7 TRBV10-3 . . 15 TGTGCCATCAGAAACCTCGGGGGACTCACCTACGAGCAGTACTTC CAIRNLGGLTYEQYF
TRBJ2-7 TRBV18 . . 14 TGTGCCAGCTCACCAAAGAGCGATATATACGAGCAGTACTTC CASSPKSDIYEQYF
TRBJ2-7 TRBV5-1 . . 15 TGCGCCAGCAGCTTGTCAGTCGGGACGTTCTACGAGCAGTACTTC CASSLSVGTFYEQYF
TRBJ2-3 TRBV28 . . 13 TGTGCCAGCAGTTTCACCAACACAGATACGCAGTATTTT CASSFTNTDTQYF
TRBJ2-3 TRBV7-2 . . 15 TGTGCCAGCAGCTTAGGGGTCCAGGGCGCAGATACGCAGTATTTT CASSLGVQGADTQYF
TRBJ2-1 TRBV2 . . 14 TGTGCCAGCAGTGAAAGATTAGTTAACAATGAGCAGTTCTTC CASSERLVNNEQFF
TRBJ2-1 TRBV5-8 . TRBD2 17 TGTGCCAGCAGCTGGGCGACTAGCGGGCTCTCCTACAATGAGCAGTTCTTC CASSWATSGLSYNEQFF
TRBJ2-7 TRBV27 . . 13 TGTGCCAGCAGTTTATCCCCAAACTACGAGCAGTACTTC CASSLSPNYEQYF
TRBJ2-1 TRBV29-1 . . 12 TGCAGCCCCACGCTAGTGGGAGATGAGCAGTTCTTC CSPTLVGDEQFF
TRBJ2-3 TRBV29-1 . . 12 TGCAGCGTTCGGACCTCCGCCGATACGCAGTATTTT CSVRTSADTQYF
TRBJ1-1 TRBV2 medium-sized . 15 TGTGCCAGCAGTGAATTATGGGGGGGTTACACTGAAGCTTTCTTT CASSELWGGYTEAFF